Below are 8 T cell receptor beta chains sequenced from a single sample in a study of T cell repertoires in cytomegalovirus infection. TCRdb redid the calling of the reads with MiXCR, one entry per CDR3 protein. Of approximately 910,000 distinct CDR3 sequences in the sample, 31% are singletons; the top ten hold about an eighth. Which antigens these TCRs recognize remains unknown. The specimen comprised cultured CD8+ T cells from PBMCs, sampled from culture after CMV antigen stimulation. All receptors derive from a human donor in good health (CMV status not recorded). Some clones in this sample may be carry-over from other donors' samples.

This clonotype was counted ten times or more. The V and J genes are TRBV7-6 and TRBJ2-2; 7 bases line up with TRBD2. V gave up 1 base and J gave up 4 bases; unmatched junction bases: 6. Per the germline V gene, CDR1 is SGHVS and CDR2 is FNYEAQ. This CDR3 region has 16 residues. The DNA of the CDR3 is TGTGCCAGCAGCTTAGGTGCGGGAGAGGGCACCGGGGAGCTGTTTTTT. It codes for CASSLGAGEGTGELFF.

This clonotype occurred many times. The junction does not match germline at one end; this may be a read error. J is TRBJ1-1 and V is TRBV5-1, with D perhaps matching TRBD1 (5 bases). From germline, CDR1 is SGHRS and CDR2 YFSETQ. The length of the CDR3 is 15 residues. The CDR3 bases are TGTGCCAGCAGCTTAGAGGGGACGGCTAACACTGAAGCTTTCTTT. It translates to CASSLEGTANTEAFF.

This clonotype was found a few times. CDR3 amino acids: CASSLRERQTRNQPQHF. Written as DNA, the CDR3 is TGTGCCAGCAGTTTAAGAGAACGACAGACGAGAAATCAGCCCCAGCATTTT. The genes are TRBV12-3 or TRBV12-4 and TRBJ1-5; possibly TRBD1 for D (5 bases). The ends were cut back, 2 bases at V and 4 bases at J, with 18 bases in the middle. CDR3 size: 17 residues.

This clonotype has a handful of counts. A read error may account for a junction end that differs from germline. The chain employs TRBV6-2 or TRBV6-3 and TRBJ1-6; tentatively, D is TRBD1 (6 bases). Per germline, CDR1 MNHEY and CDR2 SVGEGT. This CDR3 region has 16 residues. Here the CDR3 DNA reads TGTGCCAGCAGCTACTTATCCGGACAGTATAATTCACCCCTCCACTTT. Protein sequence: CASSYLSGQYNSPLHF.

About this clonotype itself: A much larger clone is a single base away; this may be a read error. The V gene is TRBV25-1, the J gene TRBJ1-1, with D perhaps matching TRBD1 (6 bases). Germline CDR1 is MGHDK and CDR2 is SYGVNS. Trimming removed 6 bases at V and 5 bases at J, with 10 bases between. CDR3 size: 12 residues. This CDR3 is CASREGETEAFF. CDR3 in DNA: TGTGCCAGCAGGGAGGGGGAGACTGAAGCTTTCTTT.

The chain is built from TRBV28 and TRBJ2-2, with TRBD1 identical over 8 bases. V lost 6 bases and J lost 1; bases outside the gene matches: 22. The CDR3 totals 21 residues. Germline CDR1 reads MDHEN; CDR2 reads SYDVKM. The CDR3 region has the DNA TGTGCCAGCAGGAAATACACGACAGGGGCGATAACAATTTTGAACACCGGGGAGCTGTTTTTT. It codes for CASRKYTTGAITILNTGELFF.

The rearrangement uses TRBV27 and TRBJ2-7; 10 positions agree with TRBD2. This CDR3 region has 14 residues. V shed 5 bases and J 5 bases; nucleotides not matched to a gene: 6. Germline V gene data show CDR1 as MNHEY and CDR2 as SMNVEV (reference sequence). The DNA of the CDR3 is TGTGCCAGCAGTCCGACCAGCGGGGGGGACGAGCAGTACGTC. Its protein product is CASSPTSGGDEQYV.

This clonotype occurred a few times. The rearrangement links TRBV6-2 or TRBV6-3 to TRBJ2-1; 9 bases are a match to TRBD2. Germline trimming cut 1 base from V and 4 bases from J; bases unmatched to any gene: 2. The V gene's germline CDR1 is MNHEY and CDR2 SVGEGT. The CDR3 spans 15 residues. The CDR3 region has the DNA TGTGCCAGCAGTTACTGGACTAGCGATTACAATGAGCAGTTCTTC. Translated, it gives CASSYWTSDYNEQFF.